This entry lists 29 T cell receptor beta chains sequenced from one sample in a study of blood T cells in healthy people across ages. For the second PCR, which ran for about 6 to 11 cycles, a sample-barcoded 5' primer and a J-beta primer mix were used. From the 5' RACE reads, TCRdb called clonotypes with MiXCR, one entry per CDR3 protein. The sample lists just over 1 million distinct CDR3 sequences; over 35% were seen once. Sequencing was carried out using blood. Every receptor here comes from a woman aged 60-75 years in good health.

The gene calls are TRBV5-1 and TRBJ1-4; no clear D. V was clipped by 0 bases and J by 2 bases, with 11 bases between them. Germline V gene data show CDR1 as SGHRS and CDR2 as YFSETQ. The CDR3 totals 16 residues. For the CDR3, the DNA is TGCGCCAGCAGCTTGGGGCTAGCGGATACTAATGAAAAACTGTTTTTT. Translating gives CASSLGLADTNEKLFF.

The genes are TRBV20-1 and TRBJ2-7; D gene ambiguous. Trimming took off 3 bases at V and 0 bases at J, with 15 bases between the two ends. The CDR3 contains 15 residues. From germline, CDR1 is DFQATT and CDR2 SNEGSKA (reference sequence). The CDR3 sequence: CSARSSRANSYEQYF. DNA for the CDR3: TGCAGTGCTAGGTCCAGCCGGGCAAACTCCTACGAGCAGTACTTC.

CDR3 protein: CASSPRVPPGYTF. The DNA for the CDR3 is TGTGCCAGCAGCCCCAGGGTCCCCCCGGGCTACACCTTC. The chain recombines TRBV28 with TRBJ1-2; perhaps TRBD1 as D (5 bases). Looked up from germline, CDR1 is MDHEN and CDR2 is SYDVKM. V was clipped by 6 bases and J by 8 bases, with 16 bases between them. This CDR3 contains 13 residues.

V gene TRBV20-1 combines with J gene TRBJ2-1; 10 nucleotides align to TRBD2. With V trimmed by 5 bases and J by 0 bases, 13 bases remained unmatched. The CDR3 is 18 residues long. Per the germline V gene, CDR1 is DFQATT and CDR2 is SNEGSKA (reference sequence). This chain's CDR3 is CSAGSSGRTSSSYNEQFF. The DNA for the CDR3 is TGCAGTGCTGGGTCTAGCGGGAGAACCTCAAGCTCCTACAATGAGCAGTTCTTC.

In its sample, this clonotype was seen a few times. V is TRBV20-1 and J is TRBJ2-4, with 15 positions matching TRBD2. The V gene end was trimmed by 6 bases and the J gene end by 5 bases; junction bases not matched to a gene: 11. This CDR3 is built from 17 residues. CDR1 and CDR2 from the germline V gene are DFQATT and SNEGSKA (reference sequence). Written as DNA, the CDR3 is TGCAGTGCCGCTCCCGGGACTAGCGGGAGGAAGGAAAACATTCAGTACTTC. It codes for CSAAPGTSGRKENIQYF.

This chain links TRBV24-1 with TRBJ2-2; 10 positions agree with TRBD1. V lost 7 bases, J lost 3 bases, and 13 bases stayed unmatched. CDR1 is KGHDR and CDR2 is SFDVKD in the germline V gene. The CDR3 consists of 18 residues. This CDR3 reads CATSPTPRGTGDTGELFF. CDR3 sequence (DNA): TGTGCCACCAGCCCCACGCCGCGGGGGACAGGGGACACCGGGGAGCTGTTTTTT.

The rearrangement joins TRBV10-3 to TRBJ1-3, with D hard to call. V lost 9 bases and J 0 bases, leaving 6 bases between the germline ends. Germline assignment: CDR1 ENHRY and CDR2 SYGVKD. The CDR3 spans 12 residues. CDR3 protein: CAIAHSGNTIYF. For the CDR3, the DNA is TGTGCCATTGCACACTCTGGAAACACCATATATTTT.

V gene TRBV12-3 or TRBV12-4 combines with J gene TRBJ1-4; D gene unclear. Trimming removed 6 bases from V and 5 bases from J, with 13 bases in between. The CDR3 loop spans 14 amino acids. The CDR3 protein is CASSIGRLNEKLFF. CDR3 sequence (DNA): TGTGCCAGCAGCATCGGGCGCTTAAATGAAAAACTGTTTTTT.

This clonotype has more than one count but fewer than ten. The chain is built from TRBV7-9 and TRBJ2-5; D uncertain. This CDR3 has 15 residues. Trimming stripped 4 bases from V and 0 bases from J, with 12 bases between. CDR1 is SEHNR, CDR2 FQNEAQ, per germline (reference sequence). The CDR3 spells CASSSPGWYQETQYF. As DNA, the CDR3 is TGTGCCAGCAGCTCGCCCGGATGGTACCAAGAGACCCAGTACTTC. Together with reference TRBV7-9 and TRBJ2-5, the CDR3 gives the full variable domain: DTGVSQNPRHKITKRGQNVTFRCDPISEHNRLYWYRQTLGQGPEFLTYFQNEAQLEKSRLLSDRFSAERPKGSFSTLEIQRTEQGDSAMYLCASSSPGWYQETQYFGPGTRLLVL.

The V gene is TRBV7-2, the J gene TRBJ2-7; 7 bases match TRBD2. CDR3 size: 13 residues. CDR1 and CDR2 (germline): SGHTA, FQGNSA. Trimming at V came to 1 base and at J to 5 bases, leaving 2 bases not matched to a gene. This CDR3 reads CASSLGGLNEQYF. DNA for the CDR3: TGTGCCAGCAGCTTAGGGGGACTAAACGAGCAGTACTTC.

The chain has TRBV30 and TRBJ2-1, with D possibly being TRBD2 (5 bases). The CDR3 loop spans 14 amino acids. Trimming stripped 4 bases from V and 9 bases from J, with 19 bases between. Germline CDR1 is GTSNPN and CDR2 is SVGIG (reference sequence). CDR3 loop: CAWTELGTVSEQFF. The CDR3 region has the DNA TGTGCCTGGACCGAACTAGGCACGGTCAGTGAGCAGTTCTTC.

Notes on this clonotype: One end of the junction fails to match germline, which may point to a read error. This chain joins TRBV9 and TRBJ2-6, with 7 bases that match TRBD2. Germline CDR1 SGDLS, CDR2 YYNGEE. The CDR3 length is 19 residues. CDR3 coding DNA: TGTGCCAGCAGCTATAGACACCAGGGAGGGGTCTCTGGGGCCAACGTCCCGACTTTC. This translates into CASSYRHQGGVSGANVPTF.

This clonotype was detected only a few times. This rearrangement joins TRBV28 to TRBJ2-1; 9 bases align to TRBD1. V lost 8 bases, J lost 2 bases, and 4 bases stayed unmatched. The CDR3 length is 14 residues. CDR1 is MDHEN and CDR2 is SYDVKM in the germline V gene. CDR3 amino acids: CASLDRGAYNEQFF. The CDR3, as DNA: TGTGCCAGCCTCGACAGGGGGGCCTACAATGAGCAGTTCTTC.

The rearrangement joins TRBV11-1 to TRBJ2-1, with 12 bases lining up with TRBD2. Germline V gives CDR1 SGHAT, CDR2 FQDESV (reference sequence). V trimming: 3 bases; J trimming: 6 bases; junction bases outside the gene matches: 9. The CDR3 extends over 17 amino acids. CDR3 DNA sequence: TGTGCCAGCAGCTTCCTCGCCGGGACTAGCGGGTCCAATGAGCAGTTCTTC. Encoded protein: CASSFLAGTSGSNEQFF.

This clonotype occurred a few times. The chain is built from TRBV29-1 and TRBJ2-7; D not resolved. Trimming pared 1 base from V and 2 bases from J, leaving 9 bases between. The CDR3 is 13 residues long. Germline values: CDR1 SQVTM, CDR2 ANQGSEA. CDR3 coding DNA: TGCAGCGTTGAAGGCGAAAGGACCTACGAGCAGTACTTC. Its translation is CSVEGERTYEQYF.

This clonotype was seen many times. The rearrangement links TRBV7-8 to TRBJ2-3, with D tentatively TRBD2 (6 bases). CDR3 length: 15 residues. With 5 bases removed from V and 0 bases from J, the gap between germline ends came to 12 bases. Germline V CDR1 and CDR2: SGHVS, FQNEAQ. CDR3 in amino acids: CASSALASSTDTQYF. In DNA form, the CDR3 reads TGTGCCAGCAGCGCGCTAGCGAGCAGCACAGATACGCAGTATTTT.

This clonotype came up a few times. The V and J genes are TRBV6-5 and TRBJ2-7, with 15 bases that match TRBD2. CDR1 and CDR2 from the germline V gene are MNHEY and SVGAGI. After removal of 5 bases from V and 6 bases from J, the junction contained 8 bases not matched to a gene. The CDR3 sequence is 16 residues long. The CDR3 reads CASSPSPGLAGGEQYF. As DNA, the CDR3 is TGTGCCAGCAGTCCGAGTCCGGGACTAGCGGGAGGCGAGCAGTACTTC.

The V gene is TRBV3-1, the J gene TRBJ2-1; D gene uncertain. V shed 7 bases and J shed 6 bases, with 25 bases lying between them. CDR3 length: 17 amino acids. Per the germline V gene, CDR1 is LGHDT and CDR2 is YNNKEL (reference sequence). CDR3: CASNLGVDPLGSNEQFF. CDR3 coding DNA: TGTGCCAGCAACCTAGGAGTGGATCCGCTGGGGTCCAATGAGCAGTTCTTC.

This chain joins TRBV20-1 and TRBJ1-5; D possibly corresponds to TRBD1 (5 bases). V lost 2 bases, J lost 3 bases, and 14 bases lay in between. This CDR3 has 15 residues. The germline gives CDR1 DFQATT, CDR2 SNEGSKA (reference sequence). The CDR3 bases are TGCAGTGCTAGATCCCCCGGGGCGAACAATCAGCCCCAGCATTTT. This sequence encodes CSARSPGANNQPQHF.

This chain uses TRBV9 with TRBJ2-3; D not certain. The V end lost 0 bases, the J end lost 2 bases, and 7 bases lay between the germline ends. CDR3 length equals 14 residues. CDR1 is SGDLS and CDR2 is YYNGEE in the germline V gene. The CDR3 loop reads CASSVGLITDTQYF. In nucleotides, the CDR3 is TGTGCCAGCAGCGTAGGACTTATCACAGATACGCAGTATTTT.

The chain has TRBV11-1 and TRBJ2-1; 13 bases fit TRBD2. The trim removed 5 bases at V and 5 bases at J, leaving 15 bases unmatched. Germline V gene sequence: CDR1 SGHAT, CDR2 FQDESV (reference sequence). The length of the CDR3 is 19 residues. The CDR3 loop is CASSPTYGRLAGGNNEQFF. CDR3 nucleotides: TGTGCCAGCAGCCCTACGTATGGGAGACTAGCGGGAGGTAACAATGAGCAGTTCTTC.

The CDR3, as DNA: TGTGCCAGCAGTCCACCCATCGGCGTTGAGCAGTTCTTC. Amino acid sequence: CASSPPIGVEQFF. The genes are TRBV28 and TRBJ2-1; D unclear. Looked up from germline, CDR1 is MDHEN and CDR2 is SYDVKM. Trimming took 5 bases from V and 9 from J, leaving 14 bases between them. The CDR3 is 13 residues long.

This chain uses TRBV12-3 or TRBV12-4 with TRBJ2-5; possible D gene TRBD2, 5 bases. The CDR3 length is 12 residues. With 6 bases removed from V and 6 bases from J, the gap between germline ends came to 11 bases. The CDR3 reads CASRRSAQTQYF. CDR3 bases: TGTGCCAGCAGACGTAGCGCGCAGACCCAGTACTTC.

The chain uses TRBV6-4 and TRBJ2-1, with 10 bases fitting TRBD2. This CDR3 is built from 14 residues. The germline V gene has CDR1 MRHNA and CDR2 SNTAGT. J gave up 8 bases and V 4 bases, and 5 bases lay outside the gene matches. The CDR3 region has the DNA TGTGCCAGCAGTGTTACTAGCGGGGTGGATGAGCAGTTCTTC. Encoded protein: CASSVTSGVDEQFF.

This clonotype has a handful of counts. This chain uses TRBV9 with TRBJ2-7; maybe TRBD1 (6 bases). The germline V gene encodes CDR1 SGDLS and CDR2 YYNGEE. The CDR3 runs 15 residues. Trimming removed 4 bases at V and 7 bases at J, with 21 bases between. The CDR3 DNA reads TGTGCCAGCAGCCCCGACGGACAGAGAGTGAGGGAGCAGTACTTC. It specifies CASSPDGQRVREQYF.

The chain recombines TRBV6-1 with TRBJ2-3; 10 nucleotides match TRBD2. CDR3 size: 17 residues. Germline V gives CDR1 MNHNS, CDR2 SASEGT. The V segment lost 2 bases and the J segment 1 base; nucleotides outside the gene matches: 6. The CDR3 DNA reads TGTGCCAGCAGTGAACTAGCGGGGGTGACACGCACAGATACGCAGTATTTT. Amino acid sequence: CASSELAGVTRTDTQYF.

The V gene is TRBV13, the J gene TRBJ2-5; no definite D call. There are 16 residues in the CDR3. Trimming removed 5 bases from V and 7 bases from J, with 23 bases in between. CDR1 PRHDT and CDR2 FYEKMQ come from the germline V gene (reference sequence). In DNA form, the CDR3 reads TGTGCCAGCAGCCTCGGTTCGATTTATCAGAGAAGGACCCAGTACTTC. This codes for CASSLGSIYQRRTQYF.

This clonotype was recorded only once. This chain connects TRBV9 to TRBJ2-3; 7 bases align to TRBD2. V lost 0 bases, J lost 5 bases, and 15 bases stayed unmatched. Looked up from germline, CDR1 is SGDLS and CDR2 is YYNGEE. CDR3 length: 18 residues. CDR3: CASSVATLVGGPVDTQYF. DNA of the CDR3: TGTGCCAGCAGCGTAGCTACACTAGTGGGAGGGCCTGTAGATACGCAGTATTTT.

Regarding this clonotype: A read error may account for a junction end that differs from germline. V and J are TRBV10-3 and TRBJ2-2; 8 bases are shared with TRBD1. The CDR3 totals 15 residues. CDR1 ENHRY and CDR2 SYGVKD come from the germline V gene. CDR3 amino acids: CAISVDRENTGGLFF. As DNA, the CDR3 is TGTGCCATCAGTGTGGACAGGGAGAACACCGGGGGGCTGTTTTTT.